This TCR beta chain appears in the sequencing data of a study of regulatory T cells in long-lasting Graves disease. Relying on iRepertoire HTBI primers and Arm-PCR of CDR3 regions, the team built TCR beta libraries. One entry per CDR3 protein results from TCRdb running MiXCR on the multiplex PCR reads. The data show some 470,000 distinct CDR3 sequences, approximately 21% seen once. Trimming removed 0 bases from V and 2 bases from J, with 9 bases in between. Germline lookup yields CDR1 SGDLS and CDR2 YYNGEE. The CDR3 runs 14 residues. Time point described: persistent/refractory GD, antithyroid drugs over 5 years with positive TRAb. The TCR library was made from RNA that had been extracted from PBMCs in TRIzol.

The sequence derives from a female donor with Graves disease. The rearrangement uses TRBV9 and TRBJ2-7; TRBD2 is a possible D gene (6 bases). The specimen comprised peripheral blood mononuclear cells (PBMCs), sampled when the disease was refractory, from a patient treated with antithyroid drugs. CDR3 nucleotide sequence: TGTGCCAGCAGCGTAGATAGCGGCACCTACGAGCAGTACTTC. This encodes CASSVDSGTYEQYF.